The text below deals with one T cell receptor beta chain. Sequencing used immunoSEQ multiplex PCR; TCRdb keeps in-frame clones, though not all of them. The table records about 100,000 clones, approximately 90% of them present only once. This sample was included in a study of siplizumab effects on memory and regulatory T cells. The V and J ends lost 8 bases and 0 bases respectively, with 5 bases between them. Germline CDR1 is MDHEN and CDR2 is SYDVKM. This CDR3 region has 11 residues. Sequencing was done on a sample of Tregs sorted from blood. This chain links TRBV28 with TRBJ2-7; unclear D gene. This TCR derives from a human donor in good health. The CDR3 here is CASGFSYEQYF. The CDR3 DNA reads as TGTGCCAGCGGGTTCTCCTACGAGCAGTACTTC.